The clone carrying this TCR beta chain is a singleton in its sample. This sample's time point: after dendritic cell vaccination, including at tumor progression/relapse. The vaccine used monocyte-derived dendritic cells pulsed overnight with autologous tumor lysate. Dendritic cell vaccine was injected intradermally three times, biweekly. The junction had 5 bases not matched to a gene; V was cut back by 0 bases and J by 1 base. The germline CDR1 and CDR2 sequences are SGDLS and YYNGEE. The CDR3 runs 16 residues. The primer mix had 60 V beta and 13 J beta primers. Only in-frame clones appear in the TCRdb table, and some are missing; sequencing was by immunoSEQ multiplex PCR. This table has more than 850 clones, roughly four fifths appearing once. The sample is drawn from a study of glioma-infiltrating T cells after dendritic cell vaccination.

This TCR was recovered from a human donor with glioblastoma. The sample consisted of tumor tissue, taken after dendritic cell vaccination. The chain carries TRBV9 and TRBJ2-3; the match to TRBD2 covers 7 bases. This CDR3 reads CASSVGWAGGTDTQYF. CDR3 bases: TGTGCCAGCAGCGTAGGGTGGGCGGGGGGCACAGATACGCAGTATTTT. The complete variable domain, with remaining parts taken from reference TRBV9 and TRBJ2-3, reads DSGVTQTPKHLITATGQRVTLRCSPRSGDLSVYWYQQSLDQGLQFLIQYYNGEERAKGNILERFSAQQFPDLHSELNLSSLELGDSALYFCASSVGWAGGTDTQYFGPGTRLTVL.